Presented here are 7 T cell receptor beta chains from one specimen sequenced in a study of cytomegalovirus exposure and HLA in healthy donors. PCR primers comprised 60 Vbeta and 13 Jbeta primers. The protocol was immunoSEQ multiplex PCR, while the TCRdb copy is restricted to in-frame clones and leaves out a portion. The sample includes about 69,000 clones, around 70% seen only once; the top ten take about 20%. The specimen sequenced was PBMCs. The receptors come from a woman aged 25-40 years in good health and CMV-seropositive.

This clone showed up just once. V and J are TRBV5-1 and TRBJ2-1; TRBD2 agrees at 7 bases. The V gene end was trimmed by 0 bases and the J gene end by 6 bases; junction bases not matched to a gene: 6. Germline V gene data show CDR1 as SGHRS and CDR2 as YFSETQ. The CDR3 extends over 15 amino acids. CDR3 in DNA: TGCGCCAGCAGCTTGGGACTAGCTACGATCAATGAGCAGTTCTTC. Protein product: CASSLGLATINEQFF.

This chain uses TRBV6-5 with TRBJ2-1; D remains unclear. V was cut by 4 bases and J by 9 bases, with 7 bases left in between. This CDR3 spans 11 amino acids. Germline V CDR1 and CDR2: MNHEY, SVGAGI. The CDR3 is CASSFGVEQFF. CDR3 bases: TGTGCCAGCAGTTTCGGTGTTGAGCAGTTCTTC.

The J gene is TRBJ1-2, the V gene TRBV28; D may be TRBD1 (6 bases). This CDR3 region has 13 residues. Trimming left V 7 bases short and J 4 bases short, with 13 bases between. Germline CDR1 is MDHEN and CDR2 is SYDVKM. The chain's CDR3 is CASTLGGGYGYTF. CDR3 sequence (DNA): TGTGCCAGCACCTTAGGGGGGGGCTATGGCTACACCTTC.

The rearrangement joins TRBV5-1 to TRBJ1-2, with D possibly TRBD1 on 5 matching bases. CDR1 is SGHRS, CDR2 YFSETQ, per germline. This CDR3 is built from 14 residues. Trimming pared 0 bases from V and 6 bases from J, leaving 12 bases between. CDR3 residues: CASSLVVGVNGYTF. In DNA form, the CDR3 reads TGCGCCAGCAGCTTGGTTGTAGGGGTGAATGGCTACACCTTC.

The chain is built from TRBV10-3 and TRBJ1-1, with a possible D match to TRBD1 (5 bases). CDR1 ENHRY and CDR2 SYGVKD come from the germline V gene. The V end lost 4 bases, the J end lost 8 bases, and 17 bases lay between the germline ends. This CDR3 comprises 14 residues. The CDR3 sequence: CAISVPQVLREAFF. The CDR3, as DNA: TGTGCCATCAGTGTGCCACAGGTGCTAAGGGAAGCTTTCTTT.

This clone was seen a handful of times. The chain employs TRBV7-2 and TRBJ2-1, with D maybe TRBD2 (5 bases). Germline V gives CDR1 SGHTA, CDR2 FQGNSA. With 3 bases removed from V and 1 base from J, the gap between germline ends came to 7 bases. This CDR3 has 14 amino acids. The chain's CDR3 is CASSFAGSYNEQFF. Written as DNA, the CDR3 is TGTGCCAGCAGCTTTGCGGGTTCCTACAATGAGCAGTTCTTC.

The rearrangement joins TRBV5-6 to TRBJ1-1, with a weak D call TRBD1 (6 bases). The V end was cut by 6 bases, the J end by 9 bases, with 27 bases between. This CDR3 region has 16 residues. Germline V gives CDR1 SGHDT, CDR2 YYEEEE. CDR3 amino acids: CASTPGAIDRRYQAFF. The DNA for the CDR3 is TGTGCCAGCACCCCCGGAGCGATAGACAGGAGATATCAAGCTTTCTTT.